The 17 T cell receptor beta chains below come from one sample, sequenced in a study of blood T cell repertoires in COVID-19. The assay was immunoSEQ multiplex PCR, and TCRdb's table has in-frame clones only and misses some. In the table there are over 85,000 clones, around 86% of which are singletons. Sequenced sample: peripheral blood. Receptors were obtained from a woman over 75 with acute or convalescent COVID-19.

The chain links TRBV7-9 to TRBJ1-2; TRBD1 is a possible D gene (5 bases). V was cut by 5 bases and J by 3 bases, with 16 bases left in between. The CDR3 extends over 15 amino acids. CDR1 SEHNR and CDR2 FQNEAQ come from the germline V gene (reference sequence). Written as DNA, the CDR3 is TGTGCCAGCAGCCGCCGGGTGGTCAGGGACTATGGCTACACCTTC. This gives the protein CASSRRVVRDYGYTF. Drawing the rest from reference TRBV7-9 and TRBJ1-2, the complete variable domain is DTGVSQNPRHKITKRGQNVTFRCDPISEHNRLYWYRQTLGQGPEFLTYFQNEAQLEKSRLLSDRFSAERPKGSFSTLEIQRTEQGDSAMYLCASSRRVVRDYGYTFGSGTRLTVV.

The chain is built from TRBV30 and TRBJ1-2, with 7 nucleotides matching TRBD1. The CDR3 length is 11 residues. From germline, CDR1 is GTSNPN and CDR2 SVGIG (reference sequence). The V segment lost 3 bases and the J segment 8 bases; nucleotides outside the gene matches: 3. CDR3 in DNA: TGTGCCTGGAGCCAGGGGGAAGGCTACACCTTC. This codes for CAWSQGEGYTF.

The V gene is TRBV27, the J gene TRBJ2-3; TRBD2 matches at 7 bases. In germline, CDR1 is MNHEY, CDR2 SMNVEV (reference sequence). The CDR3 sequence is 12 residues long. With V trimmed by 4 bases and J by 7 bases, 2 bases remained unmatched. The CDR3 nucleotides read TGTGCCAGCAGTTCCGGGAGGAATACGCAGTATTTT. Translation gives CASSSGRNTQYF.

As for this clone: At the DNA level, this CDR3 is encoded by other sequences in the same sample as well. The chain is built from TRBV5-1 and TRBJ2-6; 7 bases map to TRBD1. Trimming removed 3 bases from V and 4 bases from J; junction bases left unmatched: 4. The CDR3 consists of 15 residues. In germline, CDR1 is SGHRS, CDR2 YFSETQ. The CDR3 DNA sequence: TGCGCCAGCAGCTACGACAGGGCGGGGGCCAACGTCCTGACTTTC. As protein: CASSYDRAGANVLTF.

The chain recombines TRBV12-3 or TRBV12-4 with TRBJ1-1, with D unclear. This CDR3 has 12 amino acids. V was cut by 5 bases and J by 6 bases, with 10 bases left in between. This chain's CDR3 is CASSLDIPEAFF. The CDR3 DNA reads TGTGCCAGCAGTCTAGACATCCCTGAAGCTTTCTTT.

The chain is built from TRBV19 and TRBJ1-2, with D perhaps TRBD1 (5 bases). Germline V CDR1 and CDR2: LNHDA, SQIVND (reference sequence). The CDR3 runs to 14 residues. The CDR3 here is CATMDIGPNYGYTF. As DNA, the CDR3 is TGTGCGACAATGGACATCGGACCTAACTATGGCTACACCTTC. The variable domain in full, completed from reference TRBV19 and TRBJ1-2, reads DGGITQSPKYLFRKEGQNVTLSCEQNLNHDAMYWYRQDPGQGLRLIYYSQIVNDFQKGDIAEGYSVSREKKESFPLTVTSAQKNPTAFYLCATMDIGPNYGYTFGSGTRLTVV.

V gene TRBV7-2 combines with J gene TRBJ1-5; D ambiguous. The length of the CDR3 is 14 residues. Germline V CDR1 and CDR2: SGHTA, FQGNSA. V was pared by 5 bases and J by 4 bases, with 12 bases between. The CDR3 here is CASSLYPQNQPQHF. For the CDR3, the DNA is TGTGCCAGCAGCCTTTATCCCCAGAATCAGCCCCAGCATTTT.

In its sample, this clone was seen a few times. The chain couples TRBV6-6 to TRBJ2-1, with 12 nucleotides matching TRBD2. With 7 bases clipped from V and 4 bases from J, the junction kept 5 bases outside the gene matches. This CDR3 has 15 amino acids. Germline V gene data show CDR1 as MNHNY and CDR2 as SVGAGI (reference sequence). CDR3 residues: CASKSTSGGYNEQFF. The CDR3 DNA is TGTGCCAGCAAATCGACTAGCGGGGGATACAATGAGCAGTTCTTC.

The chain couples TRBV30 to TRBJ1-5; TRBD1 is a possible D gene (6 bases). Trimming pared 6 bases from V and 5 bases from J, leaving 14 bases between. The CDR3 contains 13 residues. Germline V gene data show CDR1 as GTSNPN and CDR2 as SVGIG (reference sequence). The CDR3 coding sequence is TGTGCCTGTCAGGACAGCGGTGATCAGCCCCAGCATTTT. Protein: CACQDSGDQPQHF.

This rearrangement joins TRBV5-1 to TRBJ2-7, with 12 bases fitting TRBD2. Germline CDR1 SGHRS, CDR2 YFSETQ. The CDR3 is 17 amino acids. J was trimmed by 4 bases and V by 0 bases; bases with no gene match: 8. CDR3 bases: TGCGCCAGCAGCTTGGGCCCCCCGACTAGCGGGAGATACGAGCAGTACTTC. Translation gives CASSLGPPTSGRYEQYF.

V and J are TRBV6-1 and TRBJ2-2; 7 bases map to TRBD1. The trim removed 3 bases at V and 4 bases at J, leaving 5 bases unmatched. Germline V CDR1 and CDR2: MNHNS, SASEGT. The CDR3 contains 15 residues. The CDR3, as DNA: TGTGCCAGCAGTGAGACAGGGCTGGGCACCGGGGAGCTGTTTTTT. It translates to CASSETGLGTGELFF.

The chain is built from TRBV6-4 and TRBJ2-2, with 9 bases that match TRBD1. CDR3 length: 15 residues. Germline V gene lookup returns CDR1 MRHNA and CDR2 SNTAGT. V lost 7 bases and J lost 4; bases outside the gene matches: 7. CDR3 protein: CASKPGQGFTGELFF. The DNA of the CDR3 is TGTGCCAGCAAACCGGGACAGGGATTCACCGGGGAGCTGTTTTTT.

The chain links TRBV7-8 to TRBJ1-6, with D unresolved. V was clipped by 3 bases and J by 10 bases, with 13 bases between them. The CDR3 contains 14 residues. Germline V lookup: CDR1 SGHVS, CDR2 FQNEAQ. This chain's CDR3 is CASSLLTGNSPLHF. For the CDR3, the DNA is TGTGCCAGCAGCTTGTTGACGGGGAACTCACCCCTCCACTTT.

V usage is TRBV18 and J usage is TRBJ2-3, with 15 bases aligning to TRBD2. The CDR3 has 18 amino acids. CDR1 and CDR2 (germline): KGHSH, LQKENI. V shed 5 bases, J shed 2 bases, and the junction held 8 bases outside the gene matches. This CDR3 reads CASSTLRTSGGATDTQYF. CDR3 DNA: TGTGCCAGCTCAACCCTAAGGACTAGCGGGGGGGCCACAGATACGCAGTATTTT.

CDR3 loop: CASSLERRGYEQYF. CDR3 sequence (DNA): TGTGCCAGCAGCTTGGAGCGCAGAGGATACGAGCAGTACTTC. V is TRBV5-4 and J is TRBJ2-7; the D is unclear. Germline V gives CDR1 SGHNT, CDR2 YYREEE (reference sequence). This CDR3 is built from 14 residues. With 0 bases removed from V and 4 bases from J, the gap between germline ends came to 11 bases.

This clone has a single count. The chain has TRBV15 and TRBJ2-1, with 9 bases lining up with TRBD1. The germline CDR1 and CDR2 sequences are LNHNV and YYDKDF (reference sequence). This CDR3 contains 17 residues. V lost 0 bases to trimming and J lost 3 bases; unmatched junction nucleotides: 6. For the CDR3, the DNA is TGTGCCACCAGCAGAGACTCCGGGACAGGGAACTACAATGAGCAGTTCTTC. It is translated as CATSRDSGTGNYNEQFF.

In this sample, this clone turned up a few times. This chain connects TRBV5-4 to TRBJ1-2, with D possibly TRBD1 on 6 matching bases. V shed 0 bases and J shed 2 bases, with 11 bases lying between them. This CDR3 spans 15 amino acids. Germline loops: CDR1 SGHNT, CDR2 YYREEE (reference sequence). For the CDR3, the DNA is TGTGCCAGCAGCTTGGTATCCAGGGGAAACTATGGCTACACCTTC. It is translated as CASSLVSRGNYGYTF.